This entry lists 23 T cell receptor beta chains sequenced from one sample in a study of metastatic and nonmetastatic thyroid tumors. None of the patients had undergone any treatment ahead of thyroid surgery. With MiXCR, TCRdb called clones anew from the PCR reads. Among 20,000 to 25,000 clones, approximately 11% were seen once, and the ten largest hold more than 25%. Input material: blood. These receptors all stem from a female donor with papillary thyroid cancer or a benign thyroid nodule (not recorded which). Some clones in this sample may be carry-over from other donors' samples.

The table lists this clone with many counts. The J gene is TRBJ1-4, the V gene TRBV11-1; D possibly corresponds to TRBD1 (6 bases). CDR3 length: 15 amino acids. The ends were cut back, 4 bases at V and 2 bases at J, with 11 bases in the middle. From germline, CDR1 is SGHAT and CDR2 FQDESV (reference sequence). In DNA form, the CDR3 reads TGTGCCAGCAGCTACGGAGGGGGTACTAATGAAAAACTGTTTTTT. Protein: CASSYGGGTNEKLFF.

This clone has at least ten counts. The V call is TRBV5-1, the J call TRBJ2-1, with 7 nucleotides matching TRBD2. The CDR3 sequence is 14 residues long. Germline V gene lookup returns CDR1 SGHRS and CDR2 YFSETQ. Germline trimming cut 3 bases from V and 4 bases from J; bases unmatched to any gene: 4. The CDR3 region has the DNA TGCGCCAGCAGCTCCAGCGGGGTTTACAATGAGCAGTTCTTC. Translated, it gives CASSSSGVYNEQFF. Full variable domain (rest looked up from reference TRBV5-1 and TRBJ2-1): KAGVTQTPRYLIKTRGQQVTLSCSPISGHRSVSWYQQTPGQGLQFLFEYFSETQRNKGNFPGRFSGRQFSNSRSEMNVSTLELGDSALYLCASSSSGVYNEQFFGPGTRLTVL.

This clone occurred many times. The chain is built from TRBV20-1 and TRBJ1-3; tentatively, D is TRBD1 (6 bases). The length of the CDR3 is 13 residues. V lost 6 bases and J lost 4, with 13 bases in between. From germline, CDR1 is DFQATT and CDR2 SNEGSKA (reference sequence). The CDR3 protein is CSAGQFAGNTIYF. As DNA, the CDR3 is TGCAGTGCCGGACAGTTCGCAGGAAACACCATATATTTT.

CDR3 sequence (DNA): TGTGCCAGCAGTTACGACAGGGGCCCGAATTCACCCCTCCACTTT. Its translation is CASSYDRGPNSPLHF. The chain is built from TRBV6-2 or TRBV6-3 and TRBJ1-6; 8 nucleotides agree with TRBD1. The J segment lost 7 bases and the V segment lost 2 bases, leaving 4 bases of the junction unmatched. Germline V CDR1 and CDR2: MNHEY, SVGEGT. The length of the CDR3 is 15 residues.

This clone was seen a few times. A read error is possible here, since a much larger clone lies one base away. The V gene is TRBV6-2 or TRBV6-3, the J gene TRBJ1-2; the D is unclear. This CDR3 has 15 residues. The germline V gene has CDR1 MNHEY and CDR2 SVGEGT. The CDR3 spells CASSYSTVTNYSYTF. CDR3 sequence (DNA): TGTGCCAGCAGTTACTCCACGGTAACTAACTATAGCTACACCTTC.

The V call is TRBV4-3, the J call TRBJ2-5; TRBD2 agrees at 9 bases. Germline lookup yields CDR1 LGHNA and CDR2 YSLEER. The V segment lost 0 bases and the J segment 5 bases; nucleotides outside the gene matches: 7. The CDR3 runs to 16 residues. The CDR3 region has the DNA TGCGCCAGCAGCCAAGATTGGGTAGCGGGAGTGGAGACCCAGTACTTC. Amino acids: CASSQDWVAGVETQYF.

In regard to this clone: The junction departs from germline at one end; a sequencing error may be responsible. The chain couples TRBV12-3 or TRBV12-4 to TRBJ2-5, with 8 bases lining up with TRBD1. The CDR3 has 12 residues. The CDR3: CASRPDRETKYF. CDR3 nucleotides: TGTGCCAGCCGTCCGGACAGGGAGACCAAGTACTTC.

The chain has TRBV20-1 and TRBJ1-1; TRBD1 might be the D (6 bases). The germline gives CDR1 DFQATT, CDR2 SNEGSKA (reference sequence). Trimming stripped 2 bases from V and 4 bases from J, with 11 bases between. The CDR3 length is 13 residues. The CDR3 here is CSARKQGSTEAFF. CDR3 in DNA: TGCAGTGCTAGAAAACAGGGTAGCACTGAAGCTTTCTTT.

This clone came up many times. The chain recombines TRBV11-2 with TRBJ2-1, with D possibly being TRBD2 (6 bases). The CDR3 has 15 residues. Germline V lookup: CDR1 SGHAT, CDR2 FQNNGV. The V and J ends lost 5 bases and 7 bases respectively, with 18 bases between them. CDR3 region: CASSHLSGAFNEQFF. The CDR3 bases are TGTGCCAGCAGCCATCTCTCGGGAGCTTTTAATGAGCAGTTCTTC.

This clone was detected ten times or more. This chain joins TRBV19 and TRBJ1-2; tentative D call: TRBD1 (6 bases). CDR3 size: 12 residues. V gave up 10 bases and J gave up 4 bases, with 13 bases separating them. The V gene's germline CDR1 is LNHDA and CDR2 SQIVND (reference sequence). This chain's CDR3 is CAIPTGVYGYTF. The CDR3 nucleotides are TGTGCCATCCCGACAGGCGTCTATGGCTACACCTTC.

This clone was observed at least ten times. This chain links TRBV20-1 with TRBJ2-2; 9 bases agree with TRBD1. Per the germline V gene, CDR1 is DFQATT and CDR2 is SNEGSKA (reference sequence). The length of the CDR3 is 13 residues. V shed 7 bases and J 4 bases; nucleotides not matched to a gene: 4. The CDR3 region has the DNA TGCAGTGTCCGGACAGGGGTCACCGGGGAGCTGTTTTTT. Its translation is CSVRTGVTGELFF.

The V gene is TRBV7-2, the J gene TRBJ1-2; tentatively, D is TRBD1 (6 bases). The germline gives CDR1 SGHTA, CDR2 FQGNSA. V was shortened by 0 bases and J by 8 bases, with 13 bases between the two germline ends. The CDR3 contains 14 residues. CDR3: CASSLAGQQGGYTF. As DNA, the CDR3 is TGTGCCAGCAGCTTAGCGGGACAACAGGGAGGCTACACCTTC. The whole variable domain, remainder taken from reference TRBV7-2 and TRBJ1-2, is GAGVSQSPSNKVTEKGKDVELRCDPISGHTALYWYRQSLGQGLEFLIYFQGNSAPDKSGLPSDRFSAERTGGSVSTLTIQRTQQEDSAVYLCASSLAGQQGGYTFGSGTRLTVV.

This clone is medium-sized in the sample. The DNA of the CDR3 is TGTGCCAGCAGCACCCGGAGGGGCAATGGCTACACCTTC. Its translation: CASSTRRGNGYTF. This rearrangement joins TRBV12-3 or TRBV12-4 to TRBJ1-2, with D maybe TRBD1 (5 bases). The CDR3 covers 13 residues. Trimming pared 6 bases from V and 6 bases from J, leaving 14 bases between.

Worth noting for this clone: This may be a read error: a much more frequent sequence differs by one nucleotide. This CDR3 is missing its conserved last phenylalanine or tryptophan, likely due to a read error. The chain uses TRBV5-6 and TRBJ1-2; D is unclear. V lost 4 bases, J lost 2 bases, and 9 bases lay in between. Germline V CDR1 and CDR2: SGHDT, YYEEEE. The CDR3 has 13 amino acids. In DNA, the CDR3 is TGTGCCAGCAGCATACAAGGGAACTATGGCTACACCCTC. Translating gives CASSIQGNYGYTL.

The sample holds a few counts of this clone. This may be a read error: a much more frequent sequence differs by one nucleotide. The J gene is TRBJ1-1, the V gene TRBV20-1; no clear D gene. Germline CDR1 is DFQATT and CDR2 is SNEGSKA (reference sequence). The length of the CDR3 is 12 residues. CDR3 bases: TGCAGTGCCCGGACGCCCGGTACTGAAGATTTCTTT. Its translation: CSARTPGTEDFF.

The sample holds many counts of this clone. The rearrangement links TRBV5-1 to TRBJ1-4; D gene uncertain. V was pared by 4 bases and J by 4 bases, with 11 bases between. The CDR3 length is 14 residues. Per the germline V gene, CDR1 is SGHRS and CDR2 is YFSETQ. The CDR3 region has the DNA TGCGCCAGCAGCCCGGGAATTTATAATGAAAAACTGTTTTTT. It specifies CASSPGIYNEKLFF.

This clone was seen a few times. CDR3 loop: CASSSVAGVIEQFF. The CDR3 DNA reads as TGTGCCAGCAGTTCAGTAGCGGGAGTCATTGAGCAGTTCTTC. The chain couples TRBV27 to TRBJ2-1; 9 bases align to TRBD2. Trimming took 4 bases from V and 9 from J; bases not matched to a gene: 7. The length of the CDR3 is 14 residues. Germline lookup yields CDR1 MNHEY and CDR2 SMNVEV (reference sequence).

This clone is medium-sized by share. This chain uses TRBV6-4 with TRBJ2-1; 10 positions agree with TRBD2. CDR3 length: 14 residues. The germline V gene has CDR1 MRHNA and CDR2 SNTAGT. Unmatched junction bases numbered 1, after V lost 0 bases and J lost 8 bases. CDR3 coding DNA: TGTGCCAGCAGTGACTCAGCGGGAGGGGATGAGCAGTTCTTC. It translates to CASSDSAGGDEQFF.

This clone has ten or more counts. V gene TRBV20-1 combines with J gene TRBJ2-7, with TRBD2 identical over 14 bases. Germline assignment: CDR1 DFQATT and CDR2 SNEGSKA (reference sequence). This CDR3 comprises 15 residues. Germline trimming cut 4 bases from V and 3 bases from J; bases unmatched to any gene: 5. The CDR3 protein is CSAMGTSGRYYEQYF. In DNA, the CDR3 is TGCAGTGCTATGGGGACTAGCGGGAGATACTACGAGCAGTACTTC.

This clone was picked up many times. V and J are TRBV2 and TRBJ1-3; perhaps TRBD1 as D (5 bases). Germline CDR1 reads SNHLY; CDR2 reads FYNNEI. The germline V and J ends were trimmed by 6 bases and 3 bases, with 12 bases remaining between them. The CDR3 sequence is 14 residues long. The chain's CDR3 is CASREPGLGNTIYF. Written as DNA, the CDR3 is TGTGCCAGCAGGGAACCGGGACTTGGAAACACCATATATTTT.

This clone has a handful of counts. This may be a read error: a much more frequent sequence differs by one nucleotide. This same CDR3 is encoded by further DNA sequences in the sample. The chain recombines TRBV20-1 with TRBJ1-4; 7 bases are a match to TRBD1. Germline lookup yields CDR1 DFQATT and CDR2 SNEGSKA (reference sequence). The CDR3 consists of 14 residues. This CDR3 is CSASRQGENEKLFF. In DNA form, the CDR3 reads TGCAGCGCTAGCAGGCAGGGGGAGAATGAAAAACTGTTTTTT.

This clone has ten or more counts. The J gene is TRBJ2-7, the V gene TRBV7-9; D is undetermined. Germline loops: CDR1 SEHNR, CDR2 FQNEAQ (reference sequence). V lost 2 bases, J lost 2 bases, and 10 bases lay in between. The CDR3 runs 14 residues. This CDR3 reads CASSLTGITYEQYF. DNA of the CDR3: TGTGCCAGCAGCTTAACTGGGATCACCTACGAGCAGTACTTC.

Many counts were recorded for this clone. This chain connects TRBV19 to TRBJ2-2, with 7 bases identical to TRBD2. Germline lookup yields CDR1 LNHDA and CDR2 SQIVND (reference sequence). Germline trimming cut 1 base from V and 1 base from J; bases unmatched to any gene: 6. CDR3 size: 17 residues. The CDR3 region has the DNA TGTGCCAGTAGTATAGTAGGCCTAGCGGAGAACACCGGGGAGCTGTTTTTT. Protein: CASSIVGLAENTGELFF.